These 2 T cell receptor beta chains originate from one sample sequenced in a study of blood T cells in healthy people across ages. Primers used in a second PCR of about 7 to 12 cycles were a sample-barcoded 5' primer and a J-beta primer mix. TCRdb re-called the 5' RACE reads through MiXCR, storing one row per CDR3 protein. The sample contains around 700,000 distinct CDR3 sequences, about 25% of which appear only once. Another study also made use of these data, one on T cells of mothers and their children.

Sequencing was carried out using blood. Receptor source: a boy younger than 18 in good health.

This clonotype was observed a single time. The V call is TRBV10-3, the J call TRBJ2-3, with 8 positions matching TRBD2. Germline V lookup: CDR1 ENHRY, CDR2 SYGVKD. The V and J ends lost 0 bases and 5 bases, in that order; junction bases with no gene match: 7. This CDR3 is 16 amino acids long. Here the CDR3 reads CAISESIGGAEDTQYF. As DNA, the CDR3 is TGTGCCATCAGTGAGTCGATCGGGGGGGCGGAAGATACGCAGTATTTT.

Only a few counts were recorded for this clonotype. The chain employs TRBV12-3 or TRBV12-4 and TRBJ2-2, with 8 bases matching TRBD1. V shed 6 bases, J shed 1 base, and the junction held 4 bases outside the gene matches. The CDR3 loop spans 15 amino acids. CDR3 DNA: TGTGCCAGCAGGACAGGGGCCAGGAACACCGGGGAGCTGTTTTTT. Its protein is CASRTGARNTGELFF.